This T cell receptor beta chain was recovered during a study of blood T cell repertoires in COVID-19. Overall study context: Samples came from the United States, Italy and Spain, spanning acute and convalescent COVID-19. PBMCs, B-cell-depleted T cells, or T cells were the source of the cDNA or gDNA that made up the material.

As processed by the authors: Reference gene primers were amplified, and this amplification served to estimate nucleated cell counts. Sequencing used immunoSEQ multiplex PCR; TCRdb keeps in-frame clones, though not all of them. V, J and clone size are taken as reported in that table, and D and trimming were inferred from the DNA itself. This sample has 150,000 to 200,000 clones, with 70% to 90% found just once. The CDR3 is 17 amino acids. The V gene's germline CDR1 is LGHDT and CDR2 YNNKEL (reference sequence). J lost 4 bases, V lost 0 bases, and 10 bases had no gene match. The chain recombines TRBV3-1 (or the pseudogene TRBV3-2) with TRBJ2-7, with 9 bases identical to TRBD1. Sequenced sample: peripheral blood. This clonotype originated in a human donor in a cohort sampled during active COVID-19. The CDR3 nucleotides are TGTGCCAGCAGCCAAGACTCCCGGGACAGGGTACTGTACGAGCAGTACTTC. It translates to CASSQDSRDRVLYEQYF.